The clone carrying this TCR beta chain was counted many times. Its antigen is undetermined. The data originate from a study of identical twins. Points from the study as a whole: Insertion counts were lower in abundant cord blood beta clonotypes, a trend that memory repertoires did not show. In monozygotic twins, models underestimated the sharing of out-of-frame TCR alpha.

V was trimmed by 7 bases and J by 3 bases, leaving 19 bases between them. This CDR3 has 14 amino acids. Germline-derived CDR1 and CDR2 are SQVTM and ANQGSEA. cDNA carried unique molecular identifiers, and a universal primer site was added by template switching. TCRdb redid the calling of the 5' RACE reads with MiXCR, one entry per CDR3 protein. Of 550,000 to 800,000 distinct CDR3 sequences listed, 7% to 7.5% are singletons. The sample also formed part of further work on yellow fever vaccine responses in identical twins.

The sample comprised PBMCs. This receptor was identified in a young woman in good health. V usage is TRBV29-1 and J usage is TRBJ2-7; D remains ambiguous. This chain's CDR3 is CSADTEGQNYEQYF. The DNA for the CDR3 is TGCAGCGCCGATACAGAAGGGCAAAACTACGAGCAGTACTTC.